This T cell receptor beta chain stems from a study of T cells in Graves' hyperthyroidism and ophthalmopathy. Each patient was aged 18 to 65 and had newly diagnosed hyperthyroidism of under 2 months' duration. Germline assignment: CDR1 LNHDA and CDR2 SQIVND (reference sequence). V gave up 3 bases and J gave up 0 bases, with 7 bases separating them. The CDR3 is made up of 14 amino acids. RNA transcripts provided the source from which TCR beta CDR3 regions were amplified. Using the HTBI primer set, a first-round RT-PCR was run on the TCR CDR3. Each CDR3 protein is one row after TCRdb ran MiXCR on the multiplex PCR reads. This sample carries 300,000 to 350,000 distinct CDR3 sequences, roughly a fifth of them seen once, and the ten largest clones take around half. This clonotype has only a few counts.

J is TRBJ2-3 and V is TRBV19; D call uncertain. The sequenced sample consisted of blood. The TCR was taken from a woman aged 45-65 years with Graves' hyperthyroidism. The CDR3 DNA sequence: TGTGCCAGTAGTATTCTATCTAGCACAGATACGCAGTATTTT. This sequence encodes CASSILSSTDTQYF.